The rows below give T cell receptor beta chains drawn from one sample of a study of shared clonotypes between healthy human individuals. Some clones are missing from TCRdb's copy, which holds only in-frame ones; the method was immunoSEQ multiplex PCR. The repertoire holds 2 million to 3 million clones, with 90% to 95% as singletons. The sequencing sample was made of naive CD4+ T cells sorted from blood. The receptors derive from a man younger than 35 in good health. The CDR3 runs from the conserved cysteine through the conserved F or W. A D gene is named only where the DNA matches it firmly. Not all rows give a size; the values are once, few, many and, for expanded clones, a class.

>NA|TRBV5-6|TRBJ2-7|once
TGTGCCAGCAGCTTGGTGGCTTTCGGTTCCTACGAGCAGTACTTC
CASSLVAFGSYEQYF
>NA|TRBV6-6|TRBJ1-5|NA
TGTGCTTCAAGAGGGGCAGGGGTTAGCAATCAGCCCCAGCATTTT
CASRGAGVSNQPQHF
>NA|TRBV7-2|TRBJ1-1|NA
TGTGCCAGCAGCTTCGCGGGCAGGACGAACACTGAAGCTTTCTTT
CASSFAGRTNTEAFF
>TRBD2|TRBV2|TRBJ2-1|NA
TGTGCCACCGGGACTAGCGGGAGGGTTCAGTTCTTC
CATGTSGRVQFF
>NA|TRBV7-2|TRBJ1-2|NA
TGTGCCAGCAGCTTCCTTCAGGGAGGGGGCTACACCTTC
CASSFLQGGGYTF
>TRBD2|TRBV6-6|TRBJ2-7|NA
TGTGCCAGCAGTTCTAGCGGGAGTAACCCATACGAGCAGTACTTC
CASSSSGSNPYEQYF
>TRBD1|TRBV7-8|TRBJ1-6|NA
TGTGCCAGCACCCAAAGGCAGGGGGCTAATAATTCACCCCTCCACTTT
CASTQRQGANNSPLHF
>NA|TRBV4-1|TRBJ2-3|NA
TGCGCCAGCAGCCAAGACAGGGATACGCAGTATTTT
CASSQDRDTQYF
>NA|TRBV30|TRBJ2-1|NA
TGTGCCTGGAGTGTAGATGAGCAGTTCTTC
CAWSVDEQFF
>NA|TRBV10-3|TRBJ2-2|NA
TGTGCCACCGTAATAGCGGAAAACACCGGGGAGCTGTTTTTT
CATVIAENTGELFF
>TRBD1|TRBV4-3|TRBJ1-1|NA
TGCGCCAGCAGCCAAGCGGGACAGGCCACTGAAGCTTTCTTT
CASSQAGQATEAFF
>NA|TRBV30|TRBJ1-2|once
TGTGCCGGGAAGCCGGGGGTCGGCTACACCTTC
CAGKPGVGYTF
>NA|TRBV30|TRBJ1-4|NA
TGTGCCTGGAGAGGGGGGTATGAAAAACTGTTTTTT
CAWRGGYEKLFF
>NA|TRBV6-1|TRBJ1-1|NA
TGTGCCAGCAGACCCAGGAGTTCTCACACTGAAGCTTTCTTT
CASRPRSSHTEAFF
>NA|TRBV7-2|TRBJ2-3|NA
TGTGCCAGCACCTCCGGACTATCGGGAGATACGCAGTATTTT
CASTSGLSGDTQYF